Shown below are 26 T cell receptor beta chains from a single sample sequenced in a study of blood T cell repertoires in COVID-19. Only in-frame clones appear in the TCRdb table, and some are missing; sequencing was by immunoSEQ multiplex PCR. This sample has 200,000 to 250,000 clones, with 70% to 90% found just once. The sequencing sample was made of peripheral blood. These receptors all stem from a woman under 30 who had recovered from COVID-19.

The chain couples TRBV28 to TRBJ1-2, with 8 nucleotides matching TRBD1. Germline loops: CDR1 MDHEN, CDR2 SYDVKM. The junction had 3 bases not matched to a gene; V was cut back by 3 bases and J by 0 bases. The CDR3 sequence is 15 residues long. The CDR3 coding sequence is TGTGCCAGCAGTTTCTTACAGGGGGCTAACTATGGCTACACCTTC. It is translated as CASSFLQGANYGYTF.

J is TRBJ1-2 and V is TRBV18; 7 bases line up with TRBD1. Trimming at V came to 0 bases and at J to 8 bases, leaving 6 bases not matched to a gene. The CDR3 totals 14 residues. Germline V gene lookup returns CDR1 KGHSH and CDR2 LQKENI. The CDR3 DNA sequence: TGTGCCAGCTCACCACCGGTGAAGGGGGCAGGCTACACCTTC. Translated: CASSPPVKGAGYTF.

The chain has TRBV7-9 and TRBJ1-3; TRBD1 is a possible D gene (6 bases). Germline CDR1 is SEHNR and CDR2 is FQNEAQ (reference sequence). The CDR3 spans 15 residues. The germline V and J ends were trimmed by 4 bases and 0 bases, with 10 bases remaining between them. The CDR3 is CASSSWTVSGNTIYF. For the CDR3, the DNA is TGTGCCAGCAGCTCCTGGACAGTCTCTGGAAACACCATATATTTT.

This clone occurred once. The chain employs TRBV29-1 and TRBJ1-1; D is undetermined. Germline CDR1 is SQVTM and CDR2 is ANQGSEA. CDR3 length: 12 residues. V gave up 6 bases and J gave up 10 bases, with 18 bases separating them. The CDR3 is CSVHDGGPVAFF. CDR3 sequence (DNA): TGCAGCGTCCACGATGGAGGGCCGGTAGCTTTCTTT.

The chain employs TRBV28 and TRBJ1-3, with D possibly TRBD1 on 6 matching bases. From germline, CDR1 is MDHEN and CDR2 SYDVKM. Trimming shortened V by 6 bases and J by 0 bases, and 12 bases separated the two germline ends. The CDR3 spans 15 residues. The CDR3 coding sequence is TGTGCCAGCAGCTCCAGGGGAAACTCTGGAAACACCATATATTTT. As protein: CASSSRGNSGNTIYF.

This chain joins TRBV6-1 and TRBJ1-5; D gene ambiguous. Trimming shortened V by 1 base and J by 4 bases, and 8 bases separated the two germline ends. The CDR3 has 14 amino acids. CDR1 MNHNS and CDR2 SASEGT come from the germline V gene. The DNA of the CDR3 is TGTGCCAGCAGTGAAGGTTTCGGGAATCAGCCCCAGCATTTT. Translating gives CASSEGFGNQPQHF.

V and J are TRBV3-1 (or the pseudogene TRBV3-2) and TRBJ2-7; 9 bases are a match to TRBD2. V shed 0 bases, J shed 3 bases, and the junction held 9 bases outside the gene matches. The germline V gene encodes CDR1 LGHDT and CDR2 YNNKEL (reference sequence). This CDR3 has 17 residues. The CDR3 sequence: CASSQEGRTSENYEQYF. CDR3 sequence (DNA): TGTGCCAGCAGCCAAGAAGGGAGGACTAGCGAAAACTACGAGCAGTACTTC.

The CDR3 DNA is TGCGCCAGCAGTGAGGGACTAGCGGTATACAATGAGCAGTTCTTC. This translates into CASSEGLAVYNEQFF. This rearrangement joins TRBV10-1 to TRBJ2-1, with 10 nucleotides matching TRBD2. Germline V gene lookup returns CDR1 WNHNN and CDR2 SYGVQD (reference sequence). V gave up 2 bases and J gave up 4 bases; unmatched junction bases: 2. The CDR3 sequence is 15 residues long.

The V and J genes are TRBV12-3 or TRBV12-4 and TRBJ2-1; D is perhaps TRBD2 (7 bases). The CDR3 length is 13 residues. V lost 8 bases and J 6 bases, leaving 14 bases between the germline ends. CDR3 residues: CASGLGGANEQFF. The CDR3 DNA reads TGTGCCAGCGGCCTAGGGGGGGCCAATGAGCAGTTCTTC.

The chain uses TRBV4-1 and TRBJ2-7, with 9 bases fitting TRBD1. Germline CDR1 is MGHRA and CDR2 is YSYEKL. Unmatched junction bases numbered 7, after V lost 1 base and J lost 3 bases. CDR3 length: 16 amino acids. This CDR3 reads CASSQVTGTGIYEQYF. CDR3 DNA sequence: TGCGCCAGCAGCCAAGTGACCGGGACAGGGATCTACGAGCAGTACTTC.

This clone was seen a handful of times. This chain links TRBV25-1 with TRBJ2-2; 7 bases are a match to TRBD2. The ends lost 7 bases at V and 6 bases at J; junction bases unmatched: 8. This CDR3 contains 14 residues. The germline V gene has CDR1 MGHDK and CDR2 SYGVNS. CDR3 DNA: TGTGCCAGCAAACCTGCGGGAGACGCCGGGGAGCTGTTTTTT. Translated: CASKPAGDAGELFF.

This clone turned up a few times. V is TRBV7-3 and J is TRBJ1-1; TRBD1 might be the D (5 bases). The CDR3 sequence is 13 residues long. The germline gives CDR1 SGHTA, CDR2 FQGTGA. Trimming removed 4 bases at V and 3 bases at J, with 9 bases between. In nucleotides, the CDR3 is TGTGCCAGCAGCTCCGGGGGGGACACTGAAGCTTTCTTT. Translated, it gives CASSSGGDTEAFF.

The V call is TRBV30, the J call TRBJ1-6, with 10 bases aligning to TRBD1. CDR3 size: 13 residues. CDR1 and CDR2 from the germline V gene are GTSNPN and SVGIG (reference sequence). J lost 8 bases, V lost 7 bases, and 5 bases had no gene match. The CDR3 sequence: CALSGTGDSPLHF. CDR3 sequence (DNA): TGTGCCTTGAGCGGGACAGGGGATTCACCCCTCCACTTT.

V and J are TRBV6-4 and TRBJ2-2, with D maybe TRBD2 (6 bases). Germline CDR1 MRHNA, CDR2 SNTAGT. CDR3 length: 14 amino acids. The V gene lost 8 bases and the J gene lost 3 bases, with 13 bases spanning the gap. The CDR3 sequence: CASSAEGDTGELFF. The CDR3 nucleotides are TGTGCCAGCTCAGCGGAGGGCGACACCGGGGAGCTGTTTTTT.

This rearrangement joins TRBV25-1 to TRBJ2-7; maybe TRBD2 (5 bases). The V end was cut by 3 bases, the J end by 4 bases, with 10 bases between. The CDR3 is 13 amino acids. Germline CDR1 and CDR2: MGHDK and SYGVNS. CDR3 amino acids: CASSEGVGYEQYF. For the CDR3, the DNA is TGTGCCAGCAGTGAGGGAGTAGGGTACGAGCAGTACTTC.

This clone was counted a few times. V and J are TRBV4-3 and TRBJ2-2; possibly TRBD2 for D (6 bases). The CDR3 has 13 amino acids. From germline, CDR1 is LGHNA and CDR2 YSLEER. With 1 base removed from V and 7 bases from J, the gap between germline ends came to 7 bases. Written as DNA, the CDR3 is TGCGCCAGCAGCCAAGGGAGGGGCGGGGAGCTGTTTTTT. Its translation: CASSQGRGGELFF.

The chain has TRBV6-2 or TRBV6-3 and TRBJ2-3; 8 bases map to TRBD2. Germline assignment: CDR1 MNHEY and CDR2 SVGEGT. V lost 5 bases, J lost 0 bases, and 10 bases stayed unmatched. The CDR3 is 17 residues long. The CDR3 sequence is CASSPPLRLASTDTQYF. The DNA for the CDR3 is TGTGCCAGCAGTCCGCCTCTCAGACTAGCGAGCACAGATACGCAGTATTTT.

The CDR3 nucleotides read TGCGCCAGCAGCCAAGATCTCATGGGACAGGGAAGGGGAACTAATGAAAAACTGTTTTTT. Its protein product is CASSQDLMGQGRGTNEKLFF. The chain is built from TRBV4-3 and TRBJ1-4; 9 positions agree with TRBD1. CDR3 length: 20 residues. The ends lost 0 bases at V and 1 base at J; junction bases unmatched: 12. Germline V gene lookup returns CDR1 LGHNA and CDR2 YSLEER.

The chain employs TRBV25-1 and TRBJ2-1; the match to TRBD2 covers 9 bases. V trimming: 2 bases; J trimming: 4 bases; junction bases outside the gene matches: 9. The CDR3 covers 17 residues. The germline V gene encodes CDR1 MGHDK and CDR2 SYGVNS. The CDR3 spells CASSETTGTSSYNEQFF. DNA for the CDR3: TGTGCCAGCAGTGAAACCACCGGGACTAGCAGTTACAATGAGCAGTTCTTC. Based on the CDR3 plus reference TRBV25-1 and TRBJ2-1, the full variable domain is EADIYQTPRYLVIGTGKKITLECSQTMGHDKMYWYQQDPGMELHLIHYSYGVNSTEKGDLSSESTVSRIRTEHFPLTLESARPSHTSQYLCASSETTGTSSYNEQFFGPGTRLTVL.

The chain couples TRBV7-9 to TRBJ2-1, with 11 bases that match TRBD2. This CDR3 has 17 amino acids. After removal of 5 bases from V and 1 base from J, the junction contained 7 bases not matched to a gene. Germline V gene sequence: CDR1 SEHNR, CDR2 FQNEAQ (reference sequence). For the CDR3, the DNA is TGTGCCAGCAGCCCATTAGCGGGAGGGGTATCCTACAATGAGCAGTTCTTC. Translating it yields CASSPLAGGVSYNEQFF.

This rearrangement joins TRBV7-2 to TRBJ2-7; TRBD1 aligns across 9 bases. V shed 2 bases, J shed 7 bases, and the junction held 9 bases outside the gene matches. In germline, CDR1 is SGHTA, CDR2 FQGNSA. The CDR3 length is 15 residues. CDR3 residues: CASSLTRDRVGEQYF. The CDR3, as DNA: TGTGCCAGCAGCTTAACCCGGGACAGGGTGGGAGAGCAGTACTTC.

The V call is TRBV7-9, the J call TRBJ2-7, with TRBD2 matching over 12 bases. CDR1 and CDR2 (germline): SEHNR, FQNEAQ (reference sequence). The CDR3 has 15 residues. V lost 5 bases, J lost 6 bases, and 8 bases stayed unmatched. The CDR3 is CASSRTGLAGLEQYF. DNA for the CDR3: TGTGCCAGCAGCCGCACAGGACTAGCGGGACTCGAGCAGTACTTC.

This rearrangement joins TRBV2 to TRBJ1-1; the D gene is possibly TRBD1 (5 bases). Germline V gene data show CDR1 as SNHLY and CDR2 as FYNNEI. This CDR3 has 16 amino acids. V was trimmed by 0 bases and J by 0 bases, leaving 11 bases between them. The DNA for the CDR3 is TGTGCCAGCAGTGAAGCAGGCAGGGCCGTGAACACTGAAGCTTTCTTT. It yields the protein CASSEAGRAVNTEAFF.

The J gene is TRBJ2-7, the V gene TRBV19, with a weak D call TRBD1 (6 bases). This CDR3 is built from 15 residues. V was cut by 2 bases and J by 3 bases, with 14 bases left in between. Germline V gene sequence: CDR1 LNHDA, CDR2 SQIVND (reference sequence). CDR3 DNA sequence: TGTGCCAGTAGTATAACGACAGGTAGGGGCTACGAGCAGTACTTC. It codes for CASSITTGRGYEQYF.

The chain employs TRBV7-2 and TRBJ2-7, with 10 bases that match TRBD1. This CDR3 spans 16 amino acids. Germline CDR1 and CDR2: SGHTA and FQGNSA. J gave up 5 bases and V 5 bases, and 12 bases lay outside the gene matches. CDR3 residues: CASSARSGTGDHEQYF. In nucleotides, the CDR3 is TGTGCCAGCAGCGCCCGATCCGGGACAGGGGACCACGAGCAGTACTTC.

This clone was observed a single time. The chain has TRBV6-5 and TRBJ2-3; D gene ambiguous. The CDR3 is 13 residues long. Germline lookup yields CDR1 MNHEY and CDR2 SVGAGI. V dropped 9 bases and J dropped 0 bases, with 10 bases sitting between them. The CDR3 DNA sequence: TGTGCCAGTGCGAAACCCAGCACAGATACGCAGTATTTT. Its protein is CASAKPSTDTQYF.